The 20 T cell receptor beta chains in this list originate from one sample, sequenced in a study of blood T cell repertoires in COVID-19. Repertoires were generated with immunoSEQ multiplex PCR, while TCRdb's copy carries only in-frame clones and drops some. This table has about 190,000 clones, over 70% appearing once. Material for sequencing was peripheral blood. Receptor source: a man aged 60 to 69 with active or convalescent COVID-19.

The V call is TRBV5-1, the J call TRBJ1-5; a possible D gene is TRBD1 (5 bases). This CDR3 contains 14 residues. Germline-derived CDR1 and CDR2 are SGHRS and YFSETQ. V lost 0 bases to trimming and J lost 6 bases, with 10 bases between them. The CDR3 is CASSLAGEGQPQHF. The CDR3 DNA reads as TGCGCCAGCAGCTTGGCGGGGGAGGGTCAGCCCCAGCATTTT.

The chain carries TRBV4-3 and TRBJ2-7, with 10 positions matching TRBD1. Trimming cost V 5 bases and J 2 bases; bases outside gene matches: 6. The CDR3 covers 15 residues. Per the germline V gene, CDR1 is LGHNA and CDR2 is YSLEER. In DNA form, the CDR3 reads TGCGCCAGCAGCTTCCTTGGGACAGGGGCCTACGAGCAGTACTTC. This encodes CASSFLGTGAYEQYF.

This clone was counted a few times. V is TRBV12-1 and J is TRBJ2-5; the table's TRBD2 call for D was not verified on the DNA. TRBV12-1 is a documented pseudogene. The CDR3 length is 18 residues. The CDR3 sequence is CASSFGTSGSPRQETQYF. CDR3 nucleotide sequence: TGTGCCAGCAGCTTTGGGACTAGCGGGTCCCCGCGGCAAGAGACCCAGTACTTC.

This clone showed up just a few times. The chain uses TRBV7-2 and TRBJ1-3; weak D call: TRBD1 (6 bases). With 5 bases removed from V and 4 bases from J, the gap between germline ends came to 15 bases. From germline, CDR1 is SGHTA and CDR2 FQGNSA. The CDR3 has 15 residues. As DNA, the CDR3 is TGTGCCAGCAGCCTGGACAGCCGAATCGGAAACACCATATATTTT. This encodes CASSLDSRIGNTIYF.

DNA for the CDR3: TGTGCCAGCAGGAAAGACAGGGGTCAAGTGAACACTGAAGCTTTCTTT. Translated: CASRKDRGQVNTEAFF. The genes are TRBV28 and TRBJ1-1; TRBD1 aligns across 8 bases. The CDR3 spans 16 residues. Unmatched junction bases numbered 9, after V lost 6 bases and J lost 0 bases. Germline CDR1 reads MDHEN; CDR2 reads SYDVKM.

This rearrangement joins TRBV25-1 to TRBJ1-1; D possibly corresponds to TRBD1 (5 bases). There are 11 residues in the CDR3. V was shortened by 8 bases and J by 3 bases, with 7 bases between the two germline ends. CDR1 MGHDK and CDR2 SYGVNS come from the germline V gene. CDR3 in amino acids: CASGQYTEAFF. Here the CDR3 DNA reads TGTGCCAGCGGACAATACACTGAAGCTTTCTTT.

The V call is TRBV4-1, the J call TRBJ2-5; a possible D gene is TRBD1 (5 bases). The V end lost 2 bases, the J end lost 1 base, and 8 bases lay between the germline ends. The CDR3 length is 14 residues. CDR1 is MGHRA and CDR2 is YSYEKL in the germline V gene. CDR3 region: CASSQPGIQETQYF. The CDR3 DNA follows: TGCGCCAGCAGCCAACCAGGGATCCAAGAGACCCAGTACTTC.

This chain joins TRBV10-3 and TRBJ1-5; D unresolved. The ends were cut back, 6 bases at V and 4 bases at J, with 16 bases in the middle. Germline lookup yields CDR1 ENHRY and CDR2 SYGVKD. The CDR3 consists of 15 residues. CDR3 in DNA: TGTGCCATCAGCGGCACAGAGAACCCGAATCAGCCCCAGCATTTT. Its protein product is CAISGTENPNQPQHF.

V usage is TRBV7-9 and J usage is TRBJ1-6; a possible D gene is TRBD1 (6 bases). Germline V gene sequence: CDR1 SEHNR, CDR2 FQNEAQ (reference sequence). Trimming left V 5 bases short and J 8 bases short, with 7 bases between. The CDR3 is made up of 12 amino acids. CDR3 residues: CASSNRDSPLHF. The CDR3 DNA is TGTGCCAGCAGCAACAGGGATTCACCCCTCCACTTT.

The chain carries TRBV13 and TRBJ2-5, with 7 bases aligning to TRBD2. CDR1 and CDR2 (germline): PRHDT, FYEKMQ (reference sequence). This CDR3 has 14 amino acids. Trimming removed 7 bases from V and 1 base from J; junction bases left unmatched: 6. The CDR3 bases are TGTGCCAGCACCGTTAGCGGGCGCCAAGAGACCCAGTACTTC. This translates into CASTVSGRQETQYF. Complete variable domain (other parts from reference TRBV13 and TRBJ2-5): AAGVIQSPRHLIKEKRETATLKCYPIPRHDTVYWYQQGPGQDPQFLISFYEKMQSDKGSIPDRFSAQQFSDYHSELNMSSLELGDSALYFCASTVSGRQETQYFGPGTRLLVL.

The chain has TRBV7-2 and TRBJ1-1; no definite D call. Germline-derived CDR1 and CDR2 are SGHTA and FQGNSA. The CDR3 consists of 14 residues. V was pared by 5 bases and J by 1 base, with 11 bases between. CDR3 in DNA: TGTGCCAGCAGCCGGACTCACCAGAACACTGAAGCTTTCTTT. This sequence encodes CASSRTHQNTEAFF.

V and J are TRBV5-1 and TRBJ2-1; no clear D gene. The CDR3 totals 16 residues. Germline V CDR1 and CDR2: SGHRS, YFSETQ. V was shortened by 0 bases and J by 0 bases, with 10 bases between the two germline ends. DNA for the CDR3: TGCGCCAGCAGCTTGGTGGGTTCAGGCTCCTACAATGAGCAGTTCTTC. Translation gives CASSLVGSGSYNEQFF.

The chain carries TRBV10-3 and TRBJ1-6, with TRBD1 identical over 10 bases. This CDR3 region has 15 residues. Unmatched junction bases numbered 11, after V lost 6 bases and J lost 12 bases. CDR1 and CDR2 from the germline V gene are ENHRY and SYGVKD. The CDR3 reads CAISGPGQGGRPLHF. As DNA, the CDR3 is TGTGCCATCAGCGGCCCTGGACAGGGGGGTCGACCCCTCCACTTT.

The chain employs TRBV3-1 (or the pseudogene TRBV3-2) and TRBJ2-7, with TRBD1 matching 8 bases. CDR3 size: 13 residues. With 4 bases clipped from V and 5 bases from J, the junction kept 4 bases outside the gene matches. Germline CDR1 and CDR2: LGHDT and YNNKEL (reference sequence). The CDR3 here is CASSPAGGHEQYF. The CDR3 DNA sequence: TGTGCCAGCAGCCCGGCAGGGGGCCACGAGCAGTACTTC.

The rearrangement uses TRBV12-3 or TRBV12-4 and TRBJ2-1; D is possibly TRBD1 (6 bases). V lost 8 bases and J lost 0, with 8 bases in between. CDR3 length: 13 amino acids. CDR3 loop: CASGQSSYNEQFF. As DNA, the CDR3 is TGTGCCAGCGGACAGAGCTCCTACAATGAGCAGTTCTTC.

V usage is TRBV5-1 and J usage is TRBJ2-6, with D maybe TRBD2 (6 bases). The CDR3 loop spans 17 amino acids. V was cut by 0 bases and J by 0 bases, with 10 bases left in between. Germline CDR1 SGHRS, CDR2 YFSETQ. In DNA, the CDR3 is TGCGCCAGCAGCTTGGAGGGCGGGGTCTCTGGGGCCAACGTCCTGACTTTC. Translating it yields CASSLEGGVSGANVLTF.

The chain couples TRBV6-5 to TRBJ2-1, with a possible D match to TRBD2 (6 bases). Trimming took off 4 bases at V and 2 bases at J, with 12 bases between the two ends. Germline lookup yields CDR1 MNHEY and CDR2 SVGAGI. The CDR3 totals 15 residues. CDR3 region: CASSSLASTYNEQFF. CDR3 DNA sequence: TGTGCCAGCAGTTCGCTAGCGTCTACCTACAATGAGCAGTTCTTC.

This chain uses TRBV30 with TRBJ1-2; possible D gene TRBD1, 5 bases. Trimming shortened V by 7 bases and J by 5 bases, and 14 bases separated the two germline ends. Germline CDR1 reads GTSNPN; CDR2 reads SVGIG (reference sequence). The CDR3 is 12 amino acids. CDR3 nucleotides: TGTGCCTTCAATAGGGGAGGGTATGGCTACACCTTC. It specifies CAFNRGGYGYTF.

The chain has TRBV14 and TRBJ1-2; D unresolved. The ends were cut back, 1 base at V and 8 bases at J, with 11 bases in the middle. Germline V lookup: CDR1 SGHDN, CDR2 FVKESK. CDR3 length: 13 residues. CDR3 sequence (DNA): TGTGCCAGCAGCCAAGTACGGAGGGAGGGCTACACCTTC. It encodes CASSQVRREGYTF.

The rearrangement joins TRBV5-6 to TRBJ1-3; D might be TRBD1 (5 bases). The V and J ends lost 4 bases and 7 bases respectively, with 15 bases between them. Germline V lookup: CDR1 SGHDT, CDR2 YYEEEE. This CDR3 spans 14 amino acids. Here the CDR3 reads CASSPGDPSNTIYF. The CDR3 bases are TGTGCCAGCAGCCCGGGGGACCCCTCGAACACCATATATTTT.